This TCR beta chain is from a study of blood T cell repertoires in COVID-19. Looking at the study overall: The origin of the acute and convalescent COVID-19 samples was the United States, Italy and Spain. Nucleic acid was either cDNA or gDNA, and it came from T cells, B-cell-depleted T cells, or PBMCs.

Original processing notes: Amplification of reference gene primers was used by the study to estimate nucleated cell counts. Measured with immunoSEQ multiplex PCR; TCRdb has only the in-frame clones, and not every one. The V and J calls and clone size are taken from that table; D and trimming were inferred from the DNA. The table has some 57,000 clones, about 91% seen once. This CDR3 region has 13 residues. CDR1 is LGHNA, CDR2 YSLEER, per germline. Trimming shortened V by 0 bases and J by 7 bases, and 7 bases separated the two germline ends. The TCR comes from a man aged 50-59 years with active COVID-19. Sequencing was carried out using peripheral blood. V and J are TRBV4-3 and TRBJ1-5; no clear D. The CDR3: CASSQDLIQPQHF. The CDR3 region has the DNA TGCGCCAGCAGCCAAGATTTAATCCAGCCCCAGCATTTT.